Below are 28 T cell receptor beta chains sequenced from a single sample in a study of blood T cell repertoires in COVID-19. Sequenced by immunoSEQ multiplex PCR; TCRdb stores in-frame clones only, minus some. The sample includes roughly 250,000 clones, 82% of them seen just once. What was sequenced was peripheral blood. These receptor sequences come from a woman aged 80 or over with active or convalescent COVID-19.

This sequence joins TRBV5-4 and TRBJ1-2, with a possible D match to TRBD1 (6 bases). Deletions cut 1 base from V and 6 bases from J, with 10 bases between. CDR1 is SGHNT and CDR2 is YYREEE in the germline V gene (reference sequence). This CDR3 comprises 13 residues. Here the CDR3 reads CASSLNRENGYTF. The CDR3 bases are TGTGCCAGCAGCTTGAACAGGGAGAATGGCTACACCTTC.

The genes are TRBV27 and TRBJ1-4; TRBD1 is a possible D gene (6 bases). Trimming took off 3 bases at V and 8 bases at J, with 13 bases between the two ends. The CDR3 runs 14 residues. Germline V CDR1 and CDR2: MNHEY, SMNVEV (reference sequence). This chain's CDR3 is CASSFRGVKEKLFF. CDR3 bases: TGTGCCAGCAGTTTCAGGGGCGTCAAGGAAAAACTGTTTTTT.

This clone was seen once. The V and J genes are TRBV27 and TRBJ2-3; 14 nucleotides agree with TRBD2. Germline V gene data show CDR1 as MNHEY and CDR2 as SMNVEV (reference sequence). V lost 7 bases and J lost 2; bases outside the gene matches: 8. The CDR3 consists of 17 residues. CDR3 amino acids: CASNPGTSGSNTDTQYF. The CDR3 DNA follows: TGTGCCAGCAACCCCGGGACTAGCGGGAGTAACACAGATACGCAGTATTTT.

V usage is TRBV5-1 and J usage is TRBJ2-5; 12 bases agree with TRBD1. Germline CDR1 reads SGHRS; CDR2 reads YFSETQ. The CDR3 is made up of 16 amino acids. V gave up 4 bases and J gave up 5 bases; unmatched junction bases: 9. CDR3 region: CASSRAPGTGGETQYF. The CDR3 region has the DNA TGCGCCAGCAGCCGTGCTCCCGGGACAGGGGGCGAGACCCAGTACTTC.

This rearrangement joins TRBV28 to TRBJ1-2, with 10 bases fitting TRBD1. Germline V gene data show CDR1 as MDHEN and CDR2 as SYDVKM. V trimming: 4 bases; J trimming: 1 base; junction bases outside the gene matches: 6. This CDR3 spans 16 amino acids. Written as DNA, the CDR3 is TGTGCCAGCAGTTACGAGACAGGGGGCAATAACTATGGCTACACCTTC. As protein: CASSYETGGNNYGYTF.

The chain carries TRBV5-1 and TRBJ2-5, with D possibly TRBD1 on 6 matching bases. Per germline, CDR1 SGHRS and CDR2 YFSETQ. Trimming left V 0 bases short and J 7 bases short, with 10 bases between. The CDR3 is 13 residues long. CDR3 bases: TGCGCCAGCAGCTTGGCTTTACAGGGGACCCAGTACTTC. Its translation is CASSLALQGTQYF. Filled out from reference TRBV5-1 and TRBJ2-5, the complete variable domain reads KAGVTQTPRYLIKTRGQQVTLSCSPISGHRSVSWYQQTPGQGLQFLFEYFSETQRNKGNFPGRFSGRQFSNSRSEMNVSTLELGDSALYLCASSLALQGTQYFGPGTRLLVL.

The chain joins TRBV14 to TRBJ2-6, with TRBD2 matching over 10 bases. Germline CDR1 SGHDN, CDR2 FVKESK. V shed 5 bases, J shed 0 bases, and the junction held 7 bases outside the gene matches. The CDR3 is made up of 18 amino acids. CDR3 amino acids: CASSTGLAESSGANVLTF. DNA of the CDR3: TGTGCCAGCAGCACCGGACTAGCGGAGAGCTCTGGGGCCAACGTCCTGACTTTC.

This clone appeared once. V gene TRBV24-1 combines with J gene TRBJ1-2, with 8 positions matching TRBD1. V gave up 11 bases and J gave up 8 bases; unmatched junction bases: 9. Germline lookup yields CDR1 KGHDR and CDR2 SFDVKD. There are 12 residues in the CDR3. CDR3 DNA sequence: TGTGCCATCTCCGGGACAGGACGGGGCTACACCTTC. Translated, it gives CAISGTGRGYTF.

This rearrangement joins TRBV15 to TRBJ1-1; D is unclear. There are 16 residues in the CDR3. Trimming stripped 3 bases from V and 2 bases from J, with 16 bases between. The germline gives CDR1 LNHNV, CDR2 YYDKDF (reference sequence). CDR3 sequence: CATSRGESGFNTEAFF. Written as DNA, the CDR3 is TGTGCCACCAGCAGGGGCGAAAGCGGGTTTAACACTGAAGCTTTCTTT.

This rearrangement joins TRBV19 to TRBJ1-5; D is possibly TRBD1 (5 bases). The CDR3 length is 13 residues. Germline V gives CDR1 LNHDA, CDR2 SQIVND (reference sequence). Trimming removed 3 bases at V and 7 bases at J, with 10 bases between. The CDR3 here is CASSIGGVQPQHF. CDR3 bases: TGTGCCAGTAGTATTGGAGGGGTCCAGCCCCAGCATTTT.

The chain joins TRBV7-9 to TRBJ2-5; weak D call: TRBD1 (6 bases). Per the germline V gene, CDR1 is SEHNR and CDR2 is FQNEAQ (reference sequence). The CDR3 spans 15 residues. V dropped 5 bases and J dropped 1 base, with 14 bases sitting between them. The CDR3 DNA follows: TGTGCCAGCAGCAACTCAACAGGGTTCCAAGAGACCCAGTACTTC. Its protein is CASSNSTGFQETQYF.

V gene TRBV5-1 combines with J gene TRBJ1-5; TRBD1 is a possible D gene (5 bases). Per germline, CDR1 SGHRS and CDR2 YFSETQ. The CDR3 runs to 13 residues. Between the trimmed V and J ends, which lost 2 bases and 7 bases, there was a span of 10 bases. The CDR3 DNA reads as TGCGCCAGCAGCTTCTCGGGGGAACAGCCCCAGCATTTT. Translation gives CASSFSGEQPQHF.

The CDR3 loop is CASRGDSYYGYTF. The CDR3 nucleotides are TGTGCCAGCAGGGGGGACAGCTACTATGGCTACACCTTC. The chain combines TRBV2 with TRBJ1-2; 7 nucleotides match TRBD1. The CDR3 is 13 residues long. Germline V CDR1 and CDR2: SNHLY, FYNNEI. The V segment lost 6 bases and the J segment 3 bases; nucleotides outside the gene matches: 4.

V usage is TRBV2 and J usage is TRBJ1-1; TRBD1 matches at 12 bases. The germline CDR1 and CDR2 sequences are SNHLY and FYNNEI. The CDR3 runs to 17 residues. The ends lost 6 bases at V and 2 bases at J; junction bases unmatched: 10. CDR3 sequence: CASSGSGTGGYNTEAFF. Written as DNA, the CDR3 is TGTGCCAGCAGCGGATCCGGGACAGGGGGCTATAACACTGAAGCTTTCTTT.

The chain is built from TRBV7-9 and TRBJ1-2; D might be TRBD1 (6 bases). The V gene's germline CDR1 is SEHNR and CDR2 FQNEAQ (reference sequence). The V end lost 2 bases, the J end lost 8 bases, and 21 bases lay between the germline ends. The CDR3 covers 16 residues. CDR3 DNA: TGTGCCAGCAGCTTACCCTCCAGGACAGCCCATTACGGCTACACCTTC. Protein product: CASSLPSRTAHYGYTF.

This chain joins TRBV3-1 (or the pseudogene TRBV3-2) and TRBJ1-1, with D tentatively TRBD1 (6 bases). Germline CDR1 is LGHDT and CDR2 is YNNKEL (reference sequence). This CDR3 region has 13 residues. V was trimmed by 4 bases and J by 6 bases, leaving 12 bases between them. The CDR3 bases are TGTGCCAGCAGCCGAATGGGACAATCTGAAGCTTTCTTT. Translated, it gives CASSRMGQSEAFF.

The chain carries TRBV2 and TRBJ2-7, with 9 bases identical to TRBD1. The CDR3 length is 15 residues. V gave up 4 bases and J gave up 2 bases; unmatched junction bases: 6. From germline, CDR1 is SNHLY and CDR2 FYNNEI. CDR3 nucleotides: TGTGCCAGCAGTGTAGGACAGGGGAGAACCTACGAGCAGTACTTC. Translated, it gives CASSVGQGRTYEQYF.

This sequence joins TRBV10-2 and TRBJ1-2, with D hard to call. The V end lost 2 bases, the J end lost 3 bases, and 10 bases lay between the germline ends. The V gene's germline CDR1 is WSHSY and CDR2 SAAADI. The CDR3 length is 14 residues. The CDR3 bases are TGCGCCAGCAGTGAGGGAGGGCAGTACTATGGCTACACCTTC. Translated, it gives CASSEGGQYYGYTF.

The DNA of the CDR3 is TGTGCCAGCAGCCAAGACCCTAGCGGGGGGGCCAATGAGCAGTTCTTC. Translating it yields CASSQDPSGGANEQFF. The chain carries TRBV4-2 and TRBJ2-1; TRBD2 matches at 12 bases. The CDR3 consists of 16 residues. Germline-derived CDR1 and CDR2 are LGHNA and YNFKEQ. Trimming at V came to 0 bases and at J to 6 bases, leaving 3 bases not matched to a gene.

The V call is TRBV7-2, the J call TRBJ1-2, with 9 bases lining up with TRBD1. Trimming cost V 5 bases and J 3 bases; bases outside gene matches: 7. Germline CDR1 is SGHTA and CDR2 is FQGNSA. The CDR3 loop spans 15 amino acids. This CDR3 reads CASSVPQGAHYGYTF. Written as DNA, the CDR3 is TGTGCCAGCAGCGTCCCACAGGGGGCACACTATGGCTACACCTTC. The variable domain in full, completed from reference TRBV7-2 and TRBJ1-2, reads GAGVSQSPSNKVTEKGKDVELRCDPISGHTALYWYRQSLGQGLEFLIYFQGNSAPDKSGLPSDRFSAERTGGSVSTLTIQRTQQEDSAVYLCASSVPQGAHYGYTFGSGTRLTVV.

In this sample, this clone turned up a few times. The chain couples TRBV9 to TRBJ1-3, with a tentative D call TRBD1 (6 bases). Germline values: CDR1 SGDLS, CDR2 YYNGEE. V lost 0 bases, J lost 4 bases, and 14 bases lay in between. The CDR3 is made up of 16 amino acids. CDR3 protein: CASSVEAGGQGNTIYF. The CDR3 region has the DNA TGTGCCAGCAGCGTAGAAGCGGGGGGGCAAGGAAACACCATATATTTT.

The chain links TRBV5-1 to TRBJ2-2, with TRBD2 matching over 7 bases. Germline V gene data show CDR1 as SGHRS and CDR2 as YFSETQ. The CDR3 consists of 15 residues. The V gene end was trimmed by 0 bases and the J gene end by 6 bases; junction bases not matched to a gene: 5. The CDR3 spells CASSLAASGAGELFF. The DNA for the CDR3 is TGCGCCAGCAGCTTGGCGGCTAGCGGAGCCGGGGAGCTGTTTTTT.

The chain employs TRBV5-1 and TRBJ1-1, with 12 nucleotides matching TRBD1. CDR1 SGHRS and CDR2 YFSETQ come from the germline V gene. The CDR3 extends over 16 amino acids. The V segment lost 0 bases and the J segment 7 bases; nucleotides outside the gene matches: 7. The CDR3 is CASSLEGQGARGEAFF. The CDR3 DNA is TGCGCCAGCAGCTTGGAGGGACAGGGGGCGAGAGGTGAAGCTTTCTTT.

A few counts support this clone. V is TRBV27 and J is TRBJ2-1, with a weak D call TRBD2 (6 bases). Germline CDR1 is MNHEY and CDR2 is SMNVEV (reference sequence). The CDR3 is made up of 15 amino acids. V was trimmed by 4 bases and J by 6 bases, leaving 16 bases between them. Here the CDR3 reads CASSYRDSGPNEQFF. CDR3 nucleotide sequence: TGTGCCAGCAGTTACCGGGACTCCGGGCCCAATGAGCAGTTCTTC.

About this clone: The same CDR3 is also encoded by other DNA sequences in this sample. V usage is TRBV5-1 and J usage is TRBJ2-7, with 12 bases that match TRBD1. J lost 5 bases, V lost 2 bases, and 5 bases had no gene match. CDR3 length equals 15 residues. The germline CDR1 and CDR2 sequences are SGHRS and YFSETQ. The CDR3 protein is CASSLTGQGANEQYF. The CDR3 coding sequence is TGCGCCAGCAGCTTAACGGGACAGGGGGCCAACGAGCAGTACTTC.

J is TRBJ2-1 and V is TRBV14, with 7 bases aligning to TRBD2. From germline, CDR1 is SGHDN and CDR2 FVKESK. There are 15 residues in the CDR3. The ends lost 4 bases at V and 6 bases at J; junction bases unmatched: 9. CDR3 in amino acids: CASSRGLFIRNEQFF. In DNA, the CDR3 is TGTGCCAGCAGCCGGGGACTATTTATTCGCAATGAGCAGTTCTTC.

J is TRBJ1-2 and V is TRBV23-1; D gene uncertain. TRBV23-1 counts as an open reading frame of uncertain function. V lost 0 bases, J lost 8 bases, and 10 bases lay in between. The CDR3 length is 13 residues. The CDR3 spells CASSQSAGYGYTF. DNA for the CDR3: TGCGCCAGCAGTCAATCGGCGGGATACGGCTACACCTTC.

The rearrangement joins TRBV3-1 (or the pseudogene TRBV3-2) to TRBJ1-2; D not certain. Germline CDR1 reads LGHDT; CDR2 reads YNNKEL (reference sequence). This CDR3 contains 14 residues. Trimming removed 4 bases from V and 0 bases from J, with 9 bases in between. The DNA of the CDR3 is TGTGCCAGCAGCCCCCCGACAACTAACTATGGCTACACCTTC. Its protein product is CASSPPTTNYGYTF.